These 2 T cell receptor beta chains originate from one sample sequenced in a study of CD8 T cells in Susac syndrome. cDNA came from about 0.51 to 1 ug RNA primed by random hexamers. TCRdb called the immunoSEQ multiplex PCR reads again in MiXCR, with one record for every CDR3 protein. The data show approximately 120,000 distinct CDR3 sequences, 93% seen once. Material: CD8+ T cells from PBMCs. The source is a human donor with multiple sclerosis.

The chain uses TRBV20-1 and TRBJ2-4; the D gene is possibly TRBD2 (6 bases). Germline V CDR1 and CDR2: DFQATT, SNEGSKA (reference sequence). Trimming shortened V by 5 bases and J by 1 base, and 12 bases separated the two germline ends. The CDR3 is 14 residues long. The CDR3 here is CSAPRGEAKNIQYF. CDR3 DNA: TGCAGTGCTCCTCGCGGGGAGGCCAAAAACATTCAGTACTTC.

The rearrangement links TRBV24-1 to TRBJ1-4; 9 bases map to TRBD1. Per germline, CDR1 KGHDR and CDR2 SFDVKD. With V trimmed by 10 bases and J by 7 bases, 0 bases remained unmatched. There are 11 residues in the CDR3. The CDR3 bases are TGTGCCACGGGACAGGGTGAAAAACTGTTTTTT. Protein sequence: CATGQGEKLFF.